This T cell receptor beta chain originates from a study of regulatory T cells in long-lasting Graves disease. Study outcomes and limitations: Persistent disease samples used TRBV28, TRBJ1-2 and TRBJ2-5 preferentially.

HTBI primers from iRepertoire and Arm-PCR of CDR3 regions yielded the TCR beta libraries. TCRdb fed the multiplex PCR reads into MiXCR, producing one record per CDR3 protein. The data show 450,000 to 650,000 distinct CDR3 sequences, approximately 16% seen once. Comment on this clonotype: Its antigen is unidentified. A much larger clone lies a single base off, so this may be a read error.

Trimming at V came to 2 bases and at J to 2 bases, leaving 8 bases not matched to a gene. The CDR3 length is 16 residues. Germline V gives CDR1 SGHRS, CDR2 YFSETQ. The sample's time point: newly diagnosed GD, antithyroid drugs for less than 3 months. Preparation of the TCR library used RNA extracted from PBMCs. This sample also appeared in a second study, on T cells in Graves' hyperthyroidism and ophthalmopathy. This second study says: Stable Graves' hyperthyroidism denoted no ophthalmopathy progression over 18 months. Blood samples included most of the expanded thyroid clonotypes exceeding 0.001.

The material was peripheral blood mononuclear cells (PBMCs), obtained at new diagnosis, from a patient treated with antithyroid drugs. The TCR was taken from a woman between 40 and 65 years old with Graves disease. The chain joins TRBV5-1 to TRBJ2-3; 7 nucleotides match TRBD1. CDR3 coding DNA: TGCGCCAGCAGCTTACAGGGGACACGATCCACAGATACGCAGTATTTT. Amino acids: CASSLQGTRSTDTQYF.